Presented here are 16 T cell receptor beta chains from one specimen sequenced in a study of blood T cell repertoires in COVID-19. Data came from immunoSEQ multiplex PCR; TCRdb stores just in-frame clones and leaves some out. The repertoire holds 37,000 or so clones, nearly 90% seen once, with 12% in the top ten. The sample was peripheral blood. These receptors came from a man aged 55 to 70 with active COVID-19.

The J gene is TRBJ2-6, the V gene TRBV5-4, with D tentatively TRBD2 (6 bases). The V gene lost 4 bases and the J gene lost 0 bases, with 11 bases spanning the gap. Per the germline V gene, CDR1 is SGHNT and CDR2 is YYREEE (reference sequence). CDR3 length: 16 residues. CDR3: CASSPGGGSGANVLTF. In DNA form, the CDR3 reads TGTGCCAGCAGCCCCGGGGGAGGCTCTGGGGCCAACGTCCTGACTTTC.

The CDR3 loop is CASSVARETQYF. In DNA, the CDR3 is TGTGCCAGCAGTGTAGCACGGGAGACCCAGTACTTC. The chain recombines TRBV2 with TRBJ2-5; D remains ambiguous. CDR1 and CDR2 from the germline V gene are SNHLY and FYNNEI. The length of the CDR3 is 12 residues. Between the trimmed V and J ends, which lost 4 bases and 5 bases, there was a span of 8 bases.

The V gene is TRBV12-3 or TRBV12-4, the J gene TRBJ2-1; D ambiguous. The CDR3 spans 13 residues. V dropped 7 bases and J dropped 6 bases, with 13 bases sitting between them. The CDR3 sequence: CASTPFAVNEQFF. CDR3 bases: TGTGCCAGCACCCCCTTCGCGGTCAATGAGCAGTTCTTC.

The chain employs TRBV21-1 and TRBJ1-3. TRBV21-1 is a listed pseudogene. This CDR3 has 15 amino acids. CDR3: CASSKAGGSGNTIYF. CDR3 in DNA: TGTGCCAGCAGCAAAGCGGGAGGATCTGGAAACACCATATATTTT.

V gene TRBV18 combines with J gene TRBJ1-1; a weak D match, TRBD1 (5 bases). Germline-derived CDR1 and CDR2 are KGHSH and LQKENI. The germline V and J ends were trimmed by 2 bases and 5 bases, with 18 bases remaining between them. The CDR3 is 16 residues long. The CDR3 DNA follows: TGTGCCAGCTCACCAGGGCAGGGCAAAGGTGGGACTGAAGCTTTCTTT. Translated: CASSPGQGKGGTEAFF.

J is TRBJ2-7 and V is TRBV6-5; 10 nucleotides align to TRBD1. The J segment lost 5 bases and the V segment lost 6 bases, leaving 4 bases of the junction unmatched. Looked up from germline, CDR1 is MNHEY and CDR2 is SVGAGI. This CDR3 region has 13 residues. The CDR3 reads CASRGDRGHEQYF. The CDR3 DNA is TGTGCCAGCAGAGGGGACAGGGGCCACGAGCAGTACTTC.

The chain uses TRBV9 and TRBJ2-1, with 8 bases aligning to TRBD1. V was pared by 0 bases and J by 2 bases, with 7 bases of the junction left unmatched. The CDR3 is 17 amino acids. CDR1 and CDR2 from the germline V gene are SGDLS and YYNGEE. The CDR3 nucleotides are TGTGCCAGCAGCGTAGAGAGGACAGGGAGGACCTACAATGAGCAGTTCTTC. Its translation: CASSVERTGRTYNEQFF.

The chain has TRBV11-2 and TRBJ1-1, with TRBD1 matching over 11 bases. The germline gives CDR1 SGHAT, CDR2 FQNNGV. The V gene end was trimmed by 4 bases and the J gene end by 9 bases; junction bases not matched to a gene: 1. The length of the CDR3 is 12 residues. In DNA, the CDR3 is TGTGCCAGCAGCTGGACAGGGGGCAAAGCTTTCTTT. It codes for CASSWTGGKAFF. The full variable domain, completed using reference TRBV11-2 and TRBJ1-1, is EAGVAQSPRYKIIEKRQSVAFWCNPISGHATLYWYQQILGQGPKLLIQFQNNGVVDDSQLPKDRFSAERLKGVDSTLKIQPAKLEDSAVYLCASSWTGGKAFFGQGTRLTVV.

The chain uses TRBV6-2 or TRBV6-3 and TRBJ2-2; 12 bases line up with TRBD2. Germline loops: CDR1 MNHEY, CDR2 SVGEGT. CDR3 length: 20 amino acids. V shed 5 bases, J shed 6 bases, and the junction held 19 bases outside the gene matches. The CDR3 loop is CASSKAGLAGLFGGAGELFF. The CDR3 coding sequence is TGTGCCAGCAGTAAGGCAGGACTAGCGGGATTATTCGGGGGTGCCGGGGAGCTGTTTTTT.

This chain connects TRBV5-6 to TRBJ2-7; maybe TRBD1 (6 bases). Deletions cut 5 bases from V and 1 base from J, with 13 bases between. The CDR3 loop spans 14 amino acids. Germline lookup yields CDR1 SGHDT and CDR2 YYEEEE. Written as DNA, the CDR3 is TGTGCCAGCAGGACCAGGGGTCAGTCCTACGAGCAGTACTTC. Encoded protein: CASRTRGQSYEQYF.

This chain uses TRBV30 with TRBJ2-1, with 7 bases matching TRBD2. J gave up 0 bases and V 0 bases, and 11 bases lay outside the gene matches. This CDR3 is built from 18 residues. Per germline, CDR1 GTSNPN and CDR2 SVGIG (reference sequence). Here the CDR3 reads CAWSVQSRTRRSYNEQFF. The CDR3 coding sequence is TGTGCCTGGAGTGTACAATCGAGGACTAGACGCTCCTACAATGAGCAGTTCTTC.

This chain's CDR3 is CSGGGEAYGYTF. The CDR3 DNA follows: TGCAGCGGGGGAGGGGAAGCGTATGGCTACACCTTC. V usage is TRBV29-1 and J usage is TRBJ1-2; TRBD1 might be the D (5 bases). Looked up from germline, CDR1 is SQVTM and CDR2 is ANQGSEA. The CDR3 runs to 12 residues. Trimming stripped 7 bases from V and 5 bases from J, with 14 bases between.

The chain couples TRBV7-9 to TRBJ2-3, with 7 positions matching TRBD1. V trimming: 5 bases; J trimming: 4 bases; junction bases outside the gene matches: 6. This CDR3 region has 14 residues. Germline V CDR1 and CDR2: SEHNR, FQNEAQ (reference sequence). CDR3 amino acids: CASSRDTGADTQYF. The CDR3 nucleotides are TGTGCCAGCAGCCGCGATACAGGGGCAGATACGCAGTATTTT.

The J gene is TRBJ2-7, the V gene TRBV7-2; D remains unclear. V was pared by 1 base and J by 6 bases, with 7 bases between. Germline lookup yields CDR1 SGHTA and CDR2 FQGNSA. This CDR3 contains 12 residues. The CDR3 DNA is TGTGCCAGCAGCTTAGTGGCAGGCGAGCAGTACTTC. Its protein is CASSLVAGEQYF.

The chain has TRBV2 and TRBJ2-3; 7 nucleotides align to TRBD1. V trimming: 3 bases; J trimming: 0 bases; junction bases outside the gene matches: 6. The CDR3 loop spans 16 amino acids. Per germline, CDR1 SNHLY and CDR2 FYNNEI. The CDR3 is CASSDPQGSSTDTQYF. For the CDR3, the DNA is TGTGCCAGCAGTGACCCACAGGGGAGTAGCACAGATACGCAGTATTTT.

This sequence joins TRBV15 and TRBJ2-1; possibly TRBD2 for D (5 bases). Germline CDR1 and CDR2: LNHNV and YYDKDF (reference sequence). The CDR3 extends over 15 amino acids. V dropped 0 bases and J dropped 5 bases, with 11 bases sitting between them. DNA of the CDR3: TGTGCCACCAGCAGAGAGGTTGGAGCGGACAATGAGCAGTTCTTC. Residues: CATSREVGADNEQFF.